These T cell receptor beta chains were read from a single sample in a study of blood T cells in healthy people across ages. TCRdb analysed the 5' RACE reads with MiXCR anew, one entry per CDR3 protein. The sample has approximately 850,000 distinct CDR3 sequences, under 45% seen once; the top ten hold 15% to 25%. The sample taken for sequencing was blood. The receptors were gathered from a man between 60 and 75 years old in good health. The CDR3 runs from the conserved cysteine through the conserved F or W. A D gene is named only where the DNA matches it firmly. Only part of the rows carry a size: once, few, many, or a class if the clone is expanded.

abundance	d_gene	v_gene	j_gene	CDR3nt	CDR3aa
-	-	TRBV7-2	TRBJ2-1	TGTGCCAGCAGCTTAGGACAGTCCCTCTACGAGCAGTTCTTC	CASSLGQSLYEQFF
-	-	TRBV6-2/TRBV6-3	TRBJ2-7	TGTGCCAGCAGTCGGGACTGGGACCCATCTTACGAGCAGTACTTC	CASSRDWDPSYEQYF
-	-	TRBV6-1	TRBJ1-1	TGTGCCAGCAGCCGTCCTCCCGGAGGGACTGAAGCTTTCTTT	CASSRPPGGTEAFF
once	-	TRBV10-3	TRBJ2-5	TGTGCCATCAGTCCCGGGGGAGGGGGGCCGCAAGAGACCCAGTACTTC	CAISPGGGGPQETQYF
-	-	TRBV6-6	TRBJ2-7	TGTGCCAGCAGTGAGGATCTTGAGCAGTACTTC	CASSEDLEQYF
-	-	TRBV15	TRBJ2-7	TGTGCCACCAGCAGGGCATATCAGGGAGCTTACGAGCAGTACTTC	CATSRAYQGAYEQYF
-	TRBD2	TRBV6-5	TRBJ2-3	TGTGCCAGCAGCCAGAGACCTAGCGGGGCCGCGGATACGCAGTATTTT	CASSQRPSGAADTQYF
few	-	TRBV7-2	TRBJ2-1	TGTGCCAGCAGCTTAAATAAGGATGAGCAGTTCTTC	CASSLNKDEQFF
-	-	TRBV7-2	TRBJ2-7	TGTGCCAGCAGCCTAGTGGGGGCCCCGGGATACGAGCAGTACTTC	CASSLVGAPGYEQYF
few	TRBD1	TRBV24-1	TRBJ1-2	TGTGCCACCAGTGAGGGGACAGGCGGATATGGCTACACCTTC	CATSEGTGGYGYTF
-	-	TRBV7-9	TRBJ1-1	TGTGCCAGCAGCAAAATGGGGGGGGCTGAAGCTTTCTTT	CASSKMGGAEAFF
once	-	TRBV11-2	TRBJ2-7	TGTGCCAGCAGCTTATGGGGCGCCCACTACGAGCAGTACTTC	CASSLWGAHYEQYF
-	-	TRBV4-2	TRBJ1-1	TGTGCCAGCAGCCCCCGTCTGGCGGGGAACACTGAAGCTTTCTTT	CASSPRLAGNTEAFF
-	TRBD1	TRBV20-1	TRBJ1-5	TGCAGTGCTCCGACAGGGCTTGGTCAGCCCCAGCATTTT	CSAPTGLGQPQHF
many	-	TRBV7-2	TRBJ2-5	TGTGCCAGCAGTCTGGACTATAGGGGAGAGACCCAGTACTTC	CASSLDYRGETQYF
-	-	TRBV12-3/TRBV12-4	TRBJ2-1	TGTGCCAGCAGAAAGGTCAATGAGCAGTTCTTC	CASRKVNEQFF
-	TRBD2	TRBV20-1	TRBJ2-2	TGCAGTGCTAGTGGGCTAGCGGGGGCCTTGAGCACCGGGGAGCTGTTTTTT	CSASGLAGALSTGELFF
many	-	TRBV27	TRBJ2-5	TGTGCCAGCAGTTTATCGGGGGGGGCAGTACAAGAGACCCAGTACTTC	CASSLSGGAVQETQYF
-	TRBD1	TRBV29-1	TRBJ2-5	TGCAGCGTTGCGCCCGGGACAGGGGTAAAGACCCAGTACTTC	CSVAPGTGVKTQYF
few	TRBD1	TRBV20-1	TRBJ1-1	TGCAGTGCTCCGCATCAGGGGGACACTGAAGCTTTCTTT	CSAPHQGDTEAFF
few	-	TRBV11-2	TRBJ1-2	TGTGCCAGCAGCTTAGATAGGGGACCAGCTAACTATGGCTACACCTTC	CASSLDRGPANYGYTF
-	-	TRBV6-1	TRBJ2-7	TGTGCCATCACGGAGACTCCGAGCTCCTACGAGCAGTACTTC	CAITETPSSYEQYF
-	TRBD1	TRBV4-3	TRBJ1-2	TGCGCCAGCAGCCAGACAGGGGGCGCAGGTTATGGCTACACCTTC	CASSQTGGAGYGYTF
few	-	TRBV24-1	TRBJ2-5	TGTGCCACCAGTGATACCAACCAAGAGACCCAGTACTTC	CATSDTNQETQYF
-	TRBD1	TRBV4-1	TRBJ1-4	TGCGCCAGCAGCCAGGCGGGACAGGGGAATGAAAAACTGTTTTTT	CASSQAGQGNEKLFF
few	-	TRBV18	TRBJ2-7	TGTGCCAGCTCACCCGACAAAAGGACAGTCACCTACGAGCAGTACTTC	CASSPDKRTVTYEQYF
-	-	TRBV3-1	TRBJ1-4	TGTGCCAGCAGCCAACCCCGGACAGCCAAGGATGAAAAACTGTTTTTT	CASSQPRTAKDEKLFF
few	-	TRBV11-1	TRBJ1-5	TGTGCCAGCAGCTCAGGGGCGCATCAGCCCCAGCATTTT	CASSSGAHQPQHF
-	-	TRBV7-8	TRBJ2-5	TGTGCCAGCAGCTTAGGGTCAGGGATGGAGACCCAGTACTTC	CASSLGSGMETQYF
-	-	TRBV5-6	TRBJ1-1	TGTGCCAGCAGCTTAGGCCCGAGGGGAGCTTTCTTT	CASSLGPRGAFF
-	-	TRBV6-2/TRBV6-3	TRBJ2-4	TGTGCCAGCAGCCTTATGGACAGTTCTGGAAACATTCAGTACTTC	CASSLMDSSGNIQYF
-	-	TRBV29-1	TRBJ2-1	TGCAGCGTCGGCCTAAGTAATGAGCAGTTCTTC	CSVGLSNEQFF
-	TRBD1	TRBV10-3	TRBJ2-7	TGCGCCACCAGTGTGGGACAGGGAATCTATGAGCAGTACTTC	CATSVGQGIYEQYF